The 28 T cell receptor beta chains listed next were all sequenced from one sample in a study of shared clonotypes between healthy human individuals. Profiling relied on immunoSEQ multiplex PCR, and the TCRdb table lists in-frame clones only, not all of them. The sample has some 900,000 clones, roughly 72% seen once. Sequencing was carried out using memory CD4+ T cells sorted from blood. As for subset: CD45RA-negative fraction. The receptors were gathered from a man aged 18 to 29 in good health.

A few counts support this clone. The chain recombines TRBV19 with TRBJ1-5; the match to TRBD1 covers 7 bases. There are 16 residues in the CDR3. Germline CDR1 and CDR2: LNHDA and SQIVND (reference sequence). The trim removed 4 bases at V and 0 bases at J, leaving 6 bases unmatched. The CDR3 protein is CASSRSGTVSNQPQHF. The CDR3 bases are TGTGCCAGTAGTAGGTCGGGGACAGTTAGCAATCAGCCCCAGCATTTT.

This clone was counted a single time. This sequence joins TRBV6-5 and TRBJ2-7; D call uncertain. This CDR3 contains 11 residues. CDR1 and CDR2 from the germline V gene are MNHEY and SVGAGI. V lost 5 bases, J lost 5 bases, and 7 bases lay in between. CDR3 sequence: CASSAWDEQYF. The CDR3 DNA follows: TGTGCCAGCAGTGCGTGGGACGAGCAGTACTTC.

The chain joins TRBV10-1 to TRBJ2-7, with D possibly matching TRBD2 (6 bases). CDR1 is WNHNN, CDR2 SYGVQD, per germline (reference sequence). This CDR3 contains 15 residues. Trimming shortened V by 8 bases and J by 4 bases, and 21 bases separated the two germline ends. The CDR3 region has the DNA TGCGCCAGCCCCTCATATAGCGGACACTTTTACGAGCAGTACTTC. Protein product: CASPSYSGHFYEQYF.

The chain links TRBV4-1 to TRBJ2-5; 7 nucleotides match TRBD2. CDR1 and CDR2 (germline): MGHRA, YSYEKL. V lost 4 bases, J lost 2 bases, and 10 bases stayed unmatched. CDR3 size: 16 residues. CDR3 protein: CASSPTSASKQETQYF. Here the CDR3 DNA reads TGCGCCAGCAGCCCTACTAGCGCCTCCAAACAAGAGACCCAGTACTTC.

This chain connects TRBV5-6 to TRBJ1-1, with TRBD1 matching 9 bases. This CDR3 is built from 13 residues. The J segment lost 7 bases and the V segment lost 4 bases, leaving 5 bases of the junction unmatched. In germline, CDR1 is SGHDT, CDR2 YYEEEE. The CDR3 reads CASSGGQGYEAFF. As DNA, the CDR3 is TGTGCCAGCAGCGGGGGACAGGGCTATGAAGCTTTCTTT.

The chain has TRBV2 and TRBJ2-7, with a tentative D call TRBD1 (5 bases). V was clipped by 5 bases and J by 3 bases, with 8 bases between them. Germline CDR1 and CDR2: SNHLY and FYNNEI. CDR3 length equals 12 residues. The CDR3 sequence is CASSSGNYEQYF. CDR3 DNA: TGTGCCAGCAGTTCAGGGAACTACGAGCAGTACTTC.

Details on this clone: A much larger clone lies a single base off, so this may be a read error. The J gene is TRBJ2-5, the V gene TRBV5-4; the match to TRBD1 covers 9 bases. The CDR3 is 13 amino acids. Germline CDR1 and CDR2: SGHNT and YYREEE (reference sequence). V was clipped by 4 bases and J by 3 bases; unmatched bases: 1. CDR3 DNA: TGTGCCAGCAGCAGGGACAGGGAAGAGACCCAGTACTTC. Its protein is CASSRDREETQYF.

The chain employs TRBV5-1 and TRBJ2-7; TRBD1 matches 7 bases. Unmatched junction bases numbered 11, after V lost 4 bases and J lost 7 bases. The CDR3 is made up of 14 amino acids. Germline V gene data show CDR1 as SGHRS and CDR2 as YFSETQ. The CDR3 is CASSVGTALREQYF. The CDR3 DNA is TGCGCCAGCAGCGTCGGGACAGCGCTTAGGGAGCAGTACTTC.

This rearrangement joins TRBV19 to TRBJ1-2; 10 nucleotides align to TRBD1. The length of the CDR3 is 15 residues. V dropped 1 base and J dropped 4; count of bases not matched to a gene: 3. Germline V gives CDR1 LNHDA, CDR2 SQIVND (reference sequence). The CDR3 region has the DNA TGTGCCAGTAGTATAGGGGGACAGGGGCGCTATGGCTACACCTTC. Its protein is CASSIGGQGRYGYTF.

The rearrangement joins TRBV28 to TRBJ2-4, with 7 bases aligning to TRBD1. CDR1 is MDHEN and CDR2 is SYDVKM in the germline V gene. This CDR3 has 18 residues. V lost 7 bases and J lost 0; bases outside the gene matches: 15. The CDR3 loop reads CASTTRSTGLIAKNIQYF. The CDR3 DNA sequence: TGTGCCAGCACCACAAGATCGACAGGGCTTATAGCCAAAAACATTCAGTACTTC. The variable domain in full, with the rest retrieved from reference TRBV28 and TRBJ2-4, is DVKVTQSSRYLVKRTGEKVFLECVQDMDHENMFWYRQDPGLGLRLIYFSYDVKMKEKGDIPEGYSVSREKKERFSLILESASTNQTSMYLCASTTRSTGLIAKNIQYFGAGTRLSVL.

This chain joins TRBV27 and TRBJ2-1; TRBD1 might be the D (6 bases). The germline V gene has CDR1 MNHEY and CDR2 SMNVEV (reference sequence). The CDR3 is 14 residues long. Trimming pared 8 bases from V and 3 bases from J, leaving 14 bases between. CDR3 residues: CASWLDSGYNEQFF. DNA of the CDR3: TGTGCCAGCTGGCTGGACAGCGGCTACAATGAGCAGTTCTTC.

Notes on this clone: This may be a read error: a much more frequent sequence differs by one nucleotide. The V call is TRBV11-2, the J call TRBJ2-2, with D uncertain. Trimming took 3 bases from V and 2 from J, leaving 1 base between them. The CDR3 is 12 residues long. CDR1 and CDR2 (germline): SGHAT, FQNNGV. The CDR3 reads CASSFNTGELFF. CDR3 sequence (DNA): TGTGCCAGCAGCTTTAACACCGGGGAGCTGTTTTTT.

The chain couples TRBV19 to TRBJ2-7, with 8 bases fitting TRBD1. Trimming removed 4 bases from V and 7 bases from J; junction bases left unmatched: 6. This CDR3 is built from 13 residues. Germline CDR1 reads LNHDA; CDR2 reads SQIVND (reference sequence). CDR3 protein: CASSTDRGREQYF. CDR3 in DNA: TGTGCCAGTAGTACCGACAGGGGAAGAGAGCAGTACTTC.

This clone was seen once. The same CDR3 arises from other DNA sequences in this sample as well. The gene calls are TRBV5-1 and TRBJ2-1; TRBD2 agrees at 9 bases. V lost 0 bases and J lost 4; bases outside the gene matches: 2. The CDR3 covers 15 residues. Germline CDR1 and CDR2: SGHRS and YFSETQ. The CDR3 DNA is TGCGCCAGCAGCTTGGGGACTAGCGTTTACAATGAGCAGTTCTTC. It encodes CASSLGTSVYNEQFF.

The chain joins TRBV7-9 to TRBJ1-5, with D perhaps TRBD1 (5 bases). Trimming removed 4 bases from V and 4 bases from J, with 14 bases in between. This CDR3 is built from 15 residues. Germline CDR1 reads SEHNR; CDR2 reads FQNEAQ (reference sequence). Written as DNA, the CDR3 is TGTGCCAGCAGCTCGGACCAGGGAGCTAATCAGCCCCAGCATTTT. Translating it yields CASSSDQGANQPQHF.

This clone was seen repeatedly, ten times or more. The chain links TRBV5-6 to TRBJ1-2; no firm D call. V lost 0 bases and J lost 2, with 8 bases in between. The CDR3 sequence is 14 residues long. Germline V gene data show CDR1 as SGHDT and CDR2 as YYEEEE. CDR3 DNA: TGTGCCAGCAGCTTGGCGACCCGGAACTATGGCTACACCTTC. As protein: CASSLATRNYGYTF. The entire variable domain, with the rest obtained from reference TRBV5-6 and TRBJ1-2, is as follows: DAGVTQSPTHLIKTRGQQVTLRCSPKSGHDTVSWYQQALGQGPQFIFQYYEEEERQRGNFPDRFSGHQFPNYSSELNVNALLLGDSALYLCASSLATRNYGYTFGSGTRLTVV.

This clone was detected many times. The chain has TRBV11-2 and TRBJ2-7; the D call may be TRBD1 or TRBD2 (5 bases each). Trimming removed 1 base at V and 2 bases at J, with 15 bases between. The CDR3 has 16 amino acids. Germline assignment: CDR1 SGHAT and CDR2 FQNNGV. The CDR3 sequence is CASSLGGRGTAYEQYF. CDR3 nucleotides: TGTGCCAGCAGCTTAGGGGGTAGAGGGACGGCCTACGAGCAGTACTTC. Full variable domain (remainder filled in from reference TRBV11-2 and TRBJ2-7): EAGVAQSPRYKIIEKRQSVAFWCNPISGHATLYWYQQILGQGPKLLIQFQNNGVVDDSQLPKDRFSAERLKGVDSTLKIQPAKLEDSAVYLCASSLGGRGTAYEQYFGPGTRLTVT.

This clone was seen ten or more times. This chain joins TRBV30 and TRBJ1-3; D not resolved. Germline CDR1 reads GTSNPN; CDR2 reads SVGIG (reference sequence). The V end was cut by 0 bases, the J end by 8 bases, with 20 bases between. The CDR3 contains 16 residues. CDR3 in amino acids: CAWSVLPGFGGDTIYF. The CDR3 coding sequence is TGTGCCTGGAGTGTACTCCCGGGTTTCGGCGGGGACACCATATATTTT.

The rearrangement uses TRBV5-4 and TRBJ2-5; D is unresolved. The DNA end is a closer match to TRBJ2-7, so the J assignment may be wrong. The CDR3 is 13 amino acids. Germline V gene data show CDR1 as SGHNT and CDR2 as YYREEE (reference sequence). Written as DNA, the CDR3 is TGTGCCAGCAGCCCGATTTCTGGCGACGAGCAGTACTTC. Amino acids: CASSPISGDEQYF.

V is TRBV9 and J is TRBJ2-3; no reliable D call. The germline V gene encodes CDR1 SGDLS and CDR2 YYNGEE. The V gene lost 4 bases and the J gene lost 2 bases, with 8 bases spanning the gap. The CDR3 has 13 amino acids. The CDR3 here is CASSPLNTDTQYF. The DNA for the CDR3 is TGTGCCAGCAGCCCTCTGAACACAGATACGCAGTATTTT.

This clone was counted between two and nine times. The chain employs TRBV19 and TRBJ2-7, with 9 bases lining up with TRBD1. V lost 3 bases to trimming and J lost 1 base; unmatched junction nucleotides: 4. This CDR3 is 15 amino acids long. Germline CDR1 reads LNHDA; CDR2 reads SQIVND (reference sequence). Here the CDR3 reads CASSIAGTGSYEQYF. DNA of the CDR3: TGTGCCAGTAGTATTGCTGGGACAGGGTCCTACGAGCAGTACTTC.

This rearrangement joins TRBV10-1 to TRBJ1-5; D ambiguous. V was shortened by 2 bases and J by 5 bases, with 7 bases between the two germline ends. In germline, CDR1 is WNHNN, CDR2 SYGVQD (reference sequence). The CDR3 length is 13 residues. The CDR3 sequence: CASSEGQHQPQHF. CDR3 nucleotide sequence: TGCGCCAGCAGTGAGGGCCAGCATCAGCCCCAGCATTTT.

The chain uses TRBV10-2 and TRBJ1-2, with D maybe TRBD1 (5 bases). This CDR3 is built from 15 residues. The germline V and J ends were trimmed by 10 bases and 2 bases, with 20 bases remaining between them. The V gene's germline CDR1 is WSHSY and CDR2 SAAADI. The CDR3 loop is CATLKPGTGNYGYTF. Here the CDR3 DNA reads TGCGCCACCCTCAAACCCGGGACGGGAAACTATGGCTACACCTTC.

The V call is TRBV7-8, the J call TRBJ1-2, with a tentative D call TRBD1 (5 bases). CDR3 length equals 12 residues. V lost 8 bases and J 5 bases, leaving 12 bases between the germline ends. Per germline, CDR1 SGHVS and CDR2 FQNEAQ. The CDR3 DNA sequence: TGTGCCAGCGGCCGAGGGGCATATGGCTACACCTTC. It specifies CASGRGAYGYTF.

In this sample, this clone turned up a few times. This rearrangement joins TRBV6-1 to TRBJ1-2; D ambiguous. Germline CDR1 reads MNHNS; CDR2 reads SASEGT. The CDR3 length is 14 residues. Between the trimmed V and J ends, which lost 7 bases and 7 bases, there was a span of 19 bases. CDR3 nucleotides: TGTGCCAGCACCTTTACGGCCACCTTAAGTGGCTACACCTTC. This gives the protein CASTFTATLSGYTF.

V is TRBV30 and J is TRBJ1-3; no reliable D call. Germline CDR1 reads GTSNPN; CDR2 reads SVGIG (reference sequence). The CDR3 has 14 residues. V was clipped by 8 bases and J by 0 bases, with 14 bases between them. The CDR3 loop reads CAMLLSRSGNTIYF. In DNA, the CDR3 is TGTGCCATGCTGTTGAGCCGCTCTGGAAACACCATATATTTT.

A few counts support this clone. The chain couples TRBV30 to TRBJ1-6; D may be TRBD1 (6 bases). Germline CDR1 GTSNPN, CDR2 SVGIG (reference sequence). This CDR3 is 13 amino acids long. V was trimmed by 4 bases and J by 4 bases, leaving 8 bases between them. The CDR3 is CAWKQGYNSPLHF. CDR3 nucleotide sequence: TGTGCCTGGAAACAGGGATATAATTCACCCCTCCACTTT. Full variable domain (remainder filled in from reference TRBV30 and TRBJ1-6): SQTIHQWPATLVQPVGSPLSLECTVEGTSNPNLYWYRQAAGRGLQLLFYSVGIGQISSEVPQNLSASRPQDRQFILSSKKLLLSDSGFYLCAWKQGYNSPLHFGNGTRLTVT.

This rearrangement joins TRBV5-4 to TRBJ1-4; no clear D gene. CDR3 length: 15 amino acids. Trimming shortened V by 2 bases and J by 10 bases, and 18 bases separated the two germline ends. CDR1 is SGHNT and CDR2 is YYREEE in the germline V gene (reference sequence). CDR3 sequence reads: CASSLGPAPEGKLFF. As DNA, the CDR3 is TGTGCCAGCAGCTTAGGGCCGGCTCCCGAAGGAAAACTGTTTTTT.